These 19 T cell receptor beta chains share one sample of origin, sequenced in a study of cytomegalovirus exposure and HLA in healthy donors. PCR used 60 Vbeta primers and 13 Jbeta primers. TCRdb's copy holds only in-frame clones and misses some; the assay was immunoSEQ multiplex PCR. The sample has more than 85,000 clones; 55% to 75% are singletons. The sequencing input was PBMCs. The receptors stem from a woman between 50 and 59 years old in good health and CMV-seropositive.

This chain links TRBV5-6 with TRBJ1-2; tentatively, D is TRBD1 (5 bases). Trimming shortened V by 2 bases and J by 7 bases, and 15 bases separated the two germline ends. Germline V gene data show CDR1 as SGHDT and CDR2 as YYEEEE. The CDR3 sequence is 14 residues long. CDR3 nucleotide sequence: TGTGCCAGCAGCTTCGGGGGTACCTATCGTGGCTACACCTTC. Amino acid sequence: CASSFGGTYRGYTF.

The rearrangement links TRBV9 to TRBJ2-1; D remains unclear. CDR1 is SGDLS, CDR2 YYNGEE, per germline. Trimming left V 4 bases short and J 6 bases short, with 5 bases between. The CDR3 is 11 residues long. DNA for the CDR3: TGTGCCAGCAGCCCTATCAATGAGCAGTTCTTC. Protein sequence: CASSPINEQFF.

This clone was counted only a few times. This chain uses TRBV9 with TRBJ1-2, with 7 positions matching TRBD1. Germline lookup yields CDR1 SGDLS and CDR2 YYNGEE. The CDR3 has 15 amino acids. The V and J ends lost 4 bases and 5 bases, in that order; junction bases with no gene match: 11. DNA of the CDR3: TGTGCCAGCAGCCCGGGGACAGTGGACCTTTATGGCTACACCTTC. This sequence encodes CASSPGTVDLYGYTF.

This clone was seen just once. This chain links TRBV6-5 with TRBJ1-1; D is perhaps TRBD1 (6 bases). The V and J ends lost 2 bases and 1 base respectively, with 14 bases between them. The germline gives CDR1 MNHEY, CDR2 SVGAGI. The CDR3 is 16 amino acids. The CDR3 reads CASSYARGHSNTEAFF. The CDR3 DNA sequence: TGTGCCAGCAGTTACGCTCGGGGACACTCGAACACTGAAGCTTTCTTT.

V usage is TRBV28 and J usage is TRBJ2-3; 10 bases map to TRBD2. Germline V gene data show CDR1 as MDHEN and CDR2 as SYDVKM. The length of the CDR3 is 15 residues. The junction had 13 bases not matched to a gene; V was cut back by 8 bases and J by 8 bases. The CDR3 DNA is TGTGCCAGCTCCTTCGGGCTAGCGGGAGCAGGTACGCAGTATTTT. This encodes CASSFGLAGAGTQYF.

The chain joins TRBV23-1 to TRBJ2-5, with D maybe TRBD2 (7 bases). TRBV23-1 is sorted into the ORF group, with uncertain function. V was shortened by 4 bases and J by 5 bases, with 11 bases between the two germline ends. The CDR3 is 13 amino acids. Here the CDR3 reads CASSRTRGETQYF. Written as DNA, the CDR3 is TGCGCCAGCAGTCGGACTAGGGGGGAGACCCAGTACTTC.

This clone was observed once. The chain has TRBV7-9 and TRBJ2-1; 7 bases fit TRBD1. The germline gives CDR1 SEHNR, CDR2 FQNEAQ (reference sequence). CDR3 length: 18 amino acids. Trimming cost V 1 base and J 1 base; bases outside gene matches: 10. CDR3 in DNA: TGTGCCAGCAGCTTAGAGGGAAGGGGGCGCAGATCCTACAATGAGCAGTTCTTC. Protein product: CASSLEGRGRRSYNEQFF.

The rearrangement links TRBV15 to TRBJ2-3; tentatively, D is TRBD1 (5 bases). This CDR3 comprises 13 residues. Trimming took off 3 bases at V and 5 bases at J, with 9 bases between the two ends. Germline CDR1 is LNHNV and CDR2 is YYDKDF (reference sequence). The CDR3 nucleotides are TGTGCCACCAGCAGGCGCAGGGAAGATACGCAGTATTTT. The encoded protein is CATSRRREDTQYF. Drawing the rest from reference TRBV15 and TRBJ2-3, the complete variable domain is DAMVIQNPRYQVTQFGKPVTLSCSQTLNHNVMYWYQQKSSQAPKLLFHYYDKDFNNEADTPDNFQSRRPNTSFCFLDIRSPGLGDTAMYLCATSRRREDTQYFGPGTRLTVL.

The chain employs TRBV6-5 and TRBJ1-5, with D perhaps matching TRBD1 (5 bases). CDR1 and CDR2 from the germline V gene are MNHEY and SVGAGI. The CDR3 loop spans 14 amino acids. V lost 8 bases, J lost 7 bases, and 18 bases lay in between. CDR3 nucleotide sequence: TGTGCCAGCTCATCGGGGGGAATAGCGCAGCCCCAGCATTTT. As protein: CASSSGGIAQPQHF.

The rearrangement uses TRBV18 and TRBJ2-7; the D is unclear. In germline, CDR1 is KGHSH, CDR2 LQKENI. The CDR3 extends over 15 amino acids. Deletions cut 6 bases from V and 7 bases from J, with 22 bases between. In DNA form, the CDR3 reads TGTGCCAGCTCGTCCCTAGGAGTTCCGACCGGGGAGCAGTACTTC. The encoded protein is CASSSLGVPTGEQYF. Full variable domain (rest looked up from reference TRBV18 and TRBJ2-7): NAGVMQNPRHLVRRRGQEARLRCSPMKGHSHVYWYRQLPEEGLKFMVYLQKENIIDESGMPKERFSAEFPKEGPSILRIQQVVRGDSAAYFCASSSLGVPTGEQYFGPGTRLTVT.

This clone was seen more than once but under ten times. V is TRBV19 and J is TRBJ2-3, with 14 bases identical to TRBD2. V was clipped by 5 bases and J by 6 bases; unmatched bases: 10. CDR3 size: 17 residues. CDR1 is LNHDA, CDR2 SQIVND, per germline (reference sequence). The CDR3 loop reads CASSLAGTSGRLDTQYF. CDR3 nucleotide sequence: TGTGCCAGTAGTCTCGCCGGGACTAGCGGGAGATTGGATACGCAGTATTTT.

This chain links TRBV2 with TRBJ1-5; D is possibly TRBD1 (6 bases). From germline, CDR1 is SNHLY and CDR2 FYNNEI. The CDR3 has 13 residues. V was trimmed by 5 bases and J by 6 bases, leaving 11 bases between them. The CDR3 coding sequence is TGTGCCAGCAGTCAAAACAGGGTTCAGCCCCAGCATTTT. It is translated as CASSQNRVQPQHF.

There are a few counts of this clone. The chain uses TRBV10-1 and TRBJ2-1; 7 bases are shared with TRBD1. Trimming took 0 bases from V and 7 from J; bases not matched to a gene: 3. The CDR3 is 14 amino acids. Germline V gene lookup returns CDR1 WNHNN and CDR2 SYGVQD (reference sequence). The CDR3 DNA follows: TGCGCCAGCAGTGAGTCGACAGGGCATAATGAGCAGTTCTTC. Its protein is CASSESTGHNEQFF.

In its sample, this clone was seen a few times. This chain links TRBV7-3 with TRBJ2-1, with TRBD2 identical over 7 bases. CDR3 length equals 16 residues. Per the germline V gene, CDR1 is SGHTA and CDR2 is FQGTGA. After removal of 2 bases from V and 2 bases from J, the junction contained 6 bases not matched to a gene. The CDR3 loop reads CASSLGGSSPYNEQFF. The CDR3 DNA reads TGTGCCAGCAGCTTAGGCGGGAGCAGCCCCTACAATGAGCAGTTCTTC.

This clone is medium-sized within its sample. The chain uses TRBV7-9 and TRBJ1-1; 11 nucleotides agree with TRBD1. The CDR3 spans 15 residues. Germline CDR1 is SEHNR and CDR2 is FQNEAQ (reference sequence). V shed 5 bases and J 5 bases; nucleotides not matched to a gene: 7. The CDR3 region is CASSADRGLDTEAFF. The CDR3 coding sequence is TGTGCCAGCAGCGCGGACAGGGGGCTGGATACTGAAGCTTTCTTT.

Remarks on this clone: Germline is not matched at one junction end, which may reflect a read error. The rearrangement uses TRBV7-9 and TRBJ2-3; the D gene is possibly TRBD1 (6 bases). This CDR3 comprises 15 residues. Germline V gives CDR1 SEHNR, CDR2 FQNEAQ (reference sequence). CDR3 sequence: CAGSLRDTRTDTQYF. In DNA form, the CDR3 reads TGTGCCGGCAGCTTACGGGACACCCGCACAGATACGCAGTATTTT.

This clone has more than one count but fewer than ten. The chain links TRBV6-5 to TRBJ1-6; D unresolved. V lost 5 bases, J lost 7 bases, and 12 bases lay in between. The CDR3 runs 14 residues. CDR1 is MNHEY and CDR2 is SVGAGI in the germline V gene. The CDR3 DNA reads TGTGCCAGCAGTATTCCGGGAGTAAATTCACCCCTCCACTTT. Translation: CASSIPGVNSPLHF.

This clone showed up just once. The V call is TRBV5-1, the J call TRBJ2-1; 7 nucleotides match TRBD1. This CDR3 has 16 amino acids. Trimming took 0 bases from V and 4 from J; bases not matched to a gene: 7. CDR1 and CDR2 (germline): SGHRS, YFSETQ. CDR3 DNA sequence: TGCGCCAGCAGCTTGGTCTCAGGGGGAAGTTACAATGAGCAGTTCTTC. It yields the protein CASSLVSGGSYNEQFF.

The chain employs TRBV5-5 and TRBJ2-7; 8 positions agree with TRBD1. Germline loops: CDR1 SGHKS, CDR2 YYEKEE (reference sequence). The trim removed 4 bases at V and 0 bases at J, leaving 6 bases unmatched. This CDR3 contains 15 residues. CDR3 sequence: CASSTQGTGSYEQYF. DNA for the CDR3: TGTGCCAGCAGCACTCAAGGGACAGGCTCCTACGAGCAGTACTTC.